This section outlines one T cell receptor beta chain sequence together with its context. The V end was cut by 6 bases, the J end by 4 bases, with 20 bases between. The CDR3 spans 16 residues. Unique molecular identifiers were incorporated into the prepared TCRbeta library. TCRdb processed the PCR reads anew with MiXCR; each CDR3 protein has one entry. This sample has hundreds of thousands of distinct CDR3 sequences; under 15% occur once, and the top ten carry around 6.1%. This sample is drawn from a study of T-cell reconstitution after alpha-beta-depleted transplantation in children. The source was PBMCs from the stem cell graft donor, collected from the stem cell graft. This receptor was identified in a human donor who donated a stem cell graft to a child with combined immunodeficiency. The V call is TRBV12-3 or TRBV12-4, the J call TRBJ2-3; D not resolved. CDR3 in amino acids: CASRPTLVIDADTQYF. CDR3 in DNA: TGTGCCAGCAGACCCACCCTCGTTATCGATGCAGATACGCAGTATTTT.